Here is one TCR beta chain with its context. Antigen: not known. Preparation of TRB cDNA libraries relied on 5' RACE carrying UMI labels. TCRdb reanalyzed the 5' RACE reads, giving one entry per CDR3 protein sequence and no DNA. Across 20,000 to 25,000 distinct CDR3 sequences, the top ten clones capture roughly 4% of the sample. Naive CD8+ T cells showed a CD45RO-CCR7+CD27+CD95- phenotype. This sample was taken from a study of CXCR3-negative and CXCR3-positive naive CD8 T cells. The wider study: Roughly 130 million TRB reads were obtained in total, which works out to about 1.5 +/- 0.3 million per library. Study results and caveats: Diversity proved comparably high across both naive subsets and much lower in memory CD8+ cells. Upon cryopreservation, CXCR3 expression partially decreased, and most assays used fresh PBMCs.

CDR1 is MNHEY, CDR2 SMNVEV, per germline (reference sequence). The CDR3 loop spans 11 amino acids. This rearrangement joins TRBV27 to TRBJ2-5. The sequence was obtained from a human donor in good health. Some clones in this sample may be carry-over from other donors' samples. Sequencing was carried out using naive CXCR3- CD8+ T cells from blood. Noted subset: CD45RO-CCR7+CD27+CD95- naive CD8+ T cells lacking CXCR3 (TNR3-). The CDR3 loop reads CASRPAETQYF.